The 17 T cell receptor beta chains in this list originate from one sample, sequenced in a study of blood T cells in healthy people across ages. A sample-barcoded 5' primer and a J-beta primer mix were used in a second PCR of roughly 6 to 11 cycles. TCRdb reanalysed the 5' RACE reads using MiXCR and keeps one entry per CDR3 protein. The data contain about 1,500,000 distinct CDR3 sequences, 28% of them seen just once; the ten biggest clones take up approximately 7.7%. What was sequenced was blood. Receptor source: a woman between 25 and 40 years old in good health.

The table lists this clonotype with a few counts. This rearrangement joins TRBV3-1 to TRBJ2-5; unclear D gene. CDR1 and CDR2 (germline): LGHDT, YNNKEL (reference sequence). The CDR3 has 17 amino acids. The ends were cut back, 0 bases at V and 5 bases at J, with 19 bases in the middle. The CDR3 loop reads CASSQEMNYRVGETQYF. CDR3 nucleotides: TGTGCCAGCAGCCAAGAGATGAACTACCGGGTAGGGGAGACCCAGTACTTC.

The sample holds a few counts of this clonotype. The CDR3 DNA is TGCAGCGTTGAAAAATATAGCAGGGTACAGGGTTACGAGCAGTACTTC. Amino acids: CSVEKYSRVQGYEQYF. The chain has TRBV29-1 and TRBJ2-7, with D perhaps matching TRBD1 (6 bases). Trimming removed 2 bases at V and 4 bases at J, with 21 bases between. Germline CDR1 reads SQVTM; CDR2 reads ANQGSEA. CDR3 length equals 16 residues.

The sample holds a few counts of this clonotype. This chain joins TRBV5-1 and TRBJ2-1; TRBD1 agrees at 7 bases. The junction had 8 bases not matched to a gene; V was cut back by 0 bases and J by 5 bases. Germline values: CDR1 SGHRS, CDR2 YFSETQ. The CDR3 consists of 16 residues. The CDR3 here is CASSLGEGAANNEQFF. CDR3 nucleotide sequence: TGCGCCAGCAGCTTGGGTGAGGGGGCCGCCAACAATGAGCAGTTCTTC.

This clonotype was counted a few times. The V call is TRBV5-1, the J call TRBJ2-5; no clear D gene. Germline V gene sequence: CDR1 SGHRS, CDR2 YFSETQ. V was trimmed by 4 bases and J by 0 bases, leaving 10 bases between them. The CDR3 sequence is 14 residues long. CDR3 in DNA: TGCGCCAGCAGCCCGCAGACATACCAAGAGACCCAGTACTTC. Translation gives CASSPQTYQETQYF.

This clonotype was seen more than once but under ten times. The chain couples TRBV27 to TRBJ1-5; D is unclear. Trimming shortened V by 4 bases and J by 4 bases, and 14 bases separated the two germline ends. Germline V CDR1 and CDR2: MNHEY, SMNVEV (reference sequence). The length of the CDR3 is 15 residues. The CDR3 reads CASSSLDGVNQPQHF. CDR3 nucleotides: TGTGCCAGCAGTTCTCTCGACGGCGTAAATCAGCCCCAGCATTTT.

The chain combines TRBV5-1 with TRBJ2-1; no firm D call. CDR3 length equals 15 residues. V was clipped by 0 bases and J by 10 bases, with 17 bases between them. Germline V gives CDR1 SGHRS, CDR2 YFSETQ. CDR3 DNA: TGCGCCAGCAGCTTGGGTCCGGGTCCCTCGCGGGAGCAGTTCTTC. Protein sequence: CASSLGPGPSREQFF.

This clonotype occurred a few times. The CDR3 spells CASSQDEIREQYF. DNA for the CDR3: TGTGCCAGCAGCCAAGATGAGATTCGCGAGCAGTACTTC. V is TRBV14 and J is TRBJ2-7; D gene unclear. This CDR3 has 13 residues. Trimming stripped 0 bases from V and 6 bases from J, with 9 bases between. Germline CDR1 is SGHDN and CDR2 is FVKESK.

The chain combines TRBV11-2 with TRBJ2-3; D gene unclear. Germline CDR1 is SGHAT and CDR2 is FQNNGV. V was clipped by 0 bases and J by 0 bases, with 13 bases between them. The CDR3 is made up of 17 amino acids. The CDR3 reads CASSLEPTPLSTDTQYF. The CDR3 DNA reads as TGTGCCAGCAGCTTAGAGCCGACACCTCTTAGCACAGATACGCAGTATTTT.

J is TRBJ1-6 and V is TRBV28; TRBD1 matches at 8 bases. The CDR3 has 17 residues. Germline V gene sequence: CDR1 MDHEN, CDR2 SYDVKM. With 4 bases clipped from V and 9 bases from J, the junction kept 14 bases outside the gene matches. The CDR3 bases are TGTGCCAGCAGTTCGCCTCTTGGACAGGGTCTCGGTTCACCCCTCCACTTT. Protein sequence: CASSSPLGQGLGSPLHF.

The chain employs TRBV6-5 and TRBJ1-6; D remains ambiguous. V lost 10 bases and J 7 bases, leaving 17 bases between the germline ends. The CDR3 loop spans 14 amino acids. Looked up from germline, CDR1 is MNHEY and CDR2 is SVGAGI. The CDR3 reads CATSAPDANSPLHF. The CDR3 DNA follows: TGTGCCACCTCGGCCCCCGACGCAAATTCACCCCTCCACTTT.

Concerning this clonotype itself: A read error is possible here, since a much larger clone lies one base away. This CDR3 reads CASTQGTGQYF. The CDR3 DNA follows: TGTGCCAGCACCCAAGGGACAGGGCAGTACTTC. This chain links TRBV6-6 with TRBJ2-4, with 9 positions matching TRBD1. CDR1 and CDR2 from the germline V gene are MNHNY and SVGAGI (reference sequence). The CDR3 has 11 residues. With 7 bases clipped from V and 13 bases from J, the junction kept 5 bases outside the gene matches.

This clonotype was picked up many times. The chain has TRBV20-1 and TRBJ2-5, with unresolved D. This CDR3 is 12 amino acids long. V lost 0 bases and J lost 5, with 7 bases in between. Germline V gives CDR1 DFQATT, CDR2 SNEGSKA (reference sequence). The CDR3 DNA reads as TGCAGTGCTAGAGACCTCCGGGAGACCCAGTACTTC. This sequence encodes CSARDLRETQYF.

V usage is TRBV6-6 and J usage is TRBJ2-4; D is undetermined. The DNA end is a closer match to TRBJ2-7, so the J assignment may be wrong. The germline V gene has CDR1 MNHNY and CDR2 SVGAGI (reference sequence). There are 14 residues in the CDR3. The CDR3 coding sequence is TGTGCCAGCAGCACCGAGCTGGAGAACTACGAGCAGTACTTC. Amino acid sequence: CASSTELENYEQYF.

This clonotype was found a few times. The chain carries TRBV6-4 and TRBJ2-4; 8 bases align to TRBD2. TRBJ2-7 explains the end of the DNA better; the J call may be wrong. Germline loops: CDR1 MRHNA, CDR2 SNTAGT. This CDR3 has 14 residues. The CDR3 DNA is TGTGCCAGCGGGGGCGGCGGGGGGCGGTACGAGCAGTACTTC. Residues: CASGGGGGRYEQYF.

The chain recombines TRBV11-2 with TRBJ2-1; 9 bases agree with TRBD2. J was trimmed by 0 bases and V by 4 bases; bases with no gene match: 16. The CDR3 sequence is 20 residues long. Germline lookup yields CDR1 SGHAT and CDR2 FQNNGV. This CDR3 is CASSSRRSGGTQSSYNEQFF. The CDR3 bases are TGTGCCAGCAGCTCCCGGCGGAGCGGGGGGACACAGAGCTCCTACAATGAGCAGTTCTTC.

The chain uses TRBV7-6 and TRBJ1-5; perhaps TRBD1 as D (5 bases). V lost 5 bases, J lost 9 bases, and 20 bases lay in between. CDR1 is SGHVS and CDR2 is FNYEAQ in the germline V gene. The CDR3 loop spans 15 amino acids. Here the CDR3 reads CASSPSPRGRGPQHF. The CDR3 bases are TGTGCCAGCAGCCCTAGCCCGCGGGGGAGAGGGCCCCAGCATTTT.

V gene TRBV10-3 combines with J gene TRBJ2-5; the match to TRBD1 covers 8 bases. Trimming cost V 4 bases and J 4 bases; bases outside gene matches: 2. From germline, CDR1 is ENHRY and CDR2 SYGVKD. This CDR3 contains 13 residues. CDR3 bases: TGTGCCATCAGTGCAGGGGGCAGAGAGACCCAGTACTTC. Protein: CAISAGGRETQYF.